Listed below are T cell receptor beta chains from one sample, sequenced in a study of blood T cell repertoires in COVID-19. Sequenced by immunoSEQ multiplex PCR; TCRdb stores in-frame clones only, minus some. The table lists about 80,000 clones, roughly 88% of them singletons. Sequencing input: peripheral blood. These TCRs come from a man between 70 and 80 years old with acute or convalescent COVID-19. The CDR3 runs from the conserved cysteine through the conserved F or W. The order of the fields is V gene, clone size, J gene, D gene, CDR3 DNA, CDR3 protein. The D gene is left open where the match is weak. Rows may omit the clone size; those that give it use once, few, many or a size class.

V gene: TRBV5-1; clone size: .; J gene: TRBJ2-5; D gene: TRBD1; CDR3 DNA: TGCGCCAGCACCCCGACAGGGGGCAGAGAGACCCAGTACTTC; CDR3 protein: CASTPTGGRETQYF
V gene: TRBV6-2/TRBV6-3; clone size: .; J gene: TRBJ2-7; D gene: .; CDR3 DNA: TGTGCCAGCAGTTACTCGAGAGAGGGGGATTTCCCCTACGAGCAGTACTTC; CDR3 protein: CASSYSREGDFPYEQYF
V gene: TRBV7-9; clone size: .; J gene: TRBJ2-3; D gene: TRBD2; CDR3 DNA: TGTGCCAGCAGCTTAGTAGTTGGGGGGGTCACAGATACGCAGTATTTT; CDR3 protein: CASSLVVGGVTDTQYF
V gene: TRBV19; clone size: .; J gene: TRBJ2-2; D gene: TRBD1; CDR3 DNA: TGTGCCAGTCTCCGGGACAGGGGTGTTGGAACCGGGGAGCTGTTTTTT; CDR3 protein: CASLRDRGVGTGELFF
V gene: TRBV11-2; clone size: .; J gene: TRBJ1-1; D gene: TRBD1; CDR3 DNA: TGTGCCAGCAGCTTGGGACAGGGGGATTTTGAAGCTTTCTTT; CDR3 protein: CASSLGQGDFEAFF
V gene: TRBV18; clone size: once; J gene: TRBJ2-7; D gene: TRBD1; CDR3 DNA: TGTGCCAGCTCATTTACCCTTCCGGGACAGGGATCAGGCTACGAGCAGTACTTC; CDR3 protein: CASSFTLPGQGSGYEQYF
V gene: TRBV28; clone size: .; J gene: TRBJ2-3; D gene: TRBD2; CDR3 DNA: TGTGCCAGCAGTCTTCCAATGGGTGCGGGAGTTAGGGGCACAGATACGCAGTATTTT; CDR3 protein: CASSLPMGAGVRGTDTQYF
V gene: TRBV27; clone size: .; J gene: TRBJ1-6; D gene: .; CDR3 DNA: TGTGCCAGCAGTCTAGGGGAGGGAGTGAGGTCACCCCTCCACTTT; CDR3 protein: CASSLGEGVRSPLHF
V gene: TRBV5-6; clone size: .; J gene: TRBJ2-2; D gene: .; CDR3 DNA: TGTGCCAGCAGCGGGGCCCTACACTCGAACACCGGGGAGCTGTTTTTT; CDR3 protein: CASSGALHSNTGELFF
V gene: TRBV23-1; clone size: .; J gene: TRBJ1-5; D gene: .; CDR3 DNA: TGCGCCAGCAGCGCCTATTACAGTACGGTCAATCAGCCCCAGCATTTT; CDR3 protein: CASSAYYSTVNQPQHF
V gene: TRBV6-1; clone size: .; J gene: TRBJ1-2; D gene: .; CDR3 DNA: TGTGCCAGCAGTGAAAACAGGGACGGCTACACCTTC; CDR3 protein: CASSENRDGYTF
V gene: TRBV6-2/TRBV6-3; clone size: .; J gene: TRBJ2-1; D gene: TRBD2; CDR3 DNA: TGTGCCAGCAGTGCCGGGACTACTCGCCTTACTAAAACCAATGAGCAGTTCTTC; CDR3 protein: CASSAGTTRLTKTNEQFF
V gene: TRBV18; clone size: .; J gene: TRBJ2-1; D gene: TRBD2; CDR3 DNA: TGTGCCAGCTCACCATATCTTACTAGCGGGGAAAACAATGAGCAGTTCTTC; CDR3 protein: CASSPYLTSGENNEQFF
V gene: TRBV29-1; clone size: .; J gene: TRBJ1-1; D gene: .; CDR3 DNA: TGCAGCGTTGAAGATAGGCAGGGGAACACTGAAGCTTTCTTT; CDR3 protein: CSVEDRQGNTEAFF
V gene: TRBV15; clone size: .; J gene: TRBJ1-2; D gene: TRBD1; CDR3 DNA: TGTGCCACCAGCGGGGACAGGGGGCTCGACTATGGCTACACCTTC; CDR3 protein: CATSGDRGLDYGYTF
V gene: TRBV19; clone size: once; J gene: TRBJ1-6; D gene: .; CDR3 DNA: TGTGCCAGTAGTATCCGGGGGAGGGCCCTTAATTCACCCCTCCACTTT; CDR3 protein: CASSIRGRALNSPLHF
V gene: TRBV2; clone size: .; J gene: TRBJ2-5; D gene: .; CDR3 DNA: TGTGCCAGCAATCCAGGTCGGGAGACCCAGTACTTC; CDR3 protein: CASNPGRETQYF
V gene: TRBV5-6; clone size: .; J gene: TRBJ2-2; D gene: .; CDR3 DNA: TGTGCCAGCAGCACAATCTTGTTCGCGAACACCGGGGAGCTGTTTTTT; CDR3 protein: CASSTILFANTGELFF
V gene: TRBV5-8; clone size: .; J gene: TRBJ1-6; D gene: TRBD1; CDR3 DNA: TGTGCCAGCAGCCTGACAGGGGGCGGCTATAATTCACCCCTCCACTTT; CDR3 protein: CASSLTGGGYNSPLHF
V gene: TRBV7-2; clone size: few; J gene: TRBJ2-7; D gene: .; CDR3 DNA: TGTGCCAGCAGCTCGCTGGGGGGGCTGACCTACGAGCAGTACTTC; CDR3 protein: CASSSLGGLTYEQYF
V gene: TRBV28; clone size: .; J gene: TRBJ1-6; D gene: .; CDR3 DNA: TGTGCCAGCAACTCCGGGACACTCTATAATTCACCCCTCCACTTT; CDR3 protein: CASNSGTLYNSPLHF
V gene: TRBV19; clone size: few; J gene: TRBJ2-7; D gene: TRBD1; CDR3 DNA: TGTGCCAGTAGTGTACAGGGGGCGAACCACGAGCAGTACTTC; CDR3 protein: CASSVQGANHEQYF
V gene: TRBV29-1; clone size: once; J gene: TRBJ1-5; D gene: .; CDR3 DNA: TGCAGCGTTGCCGGGATCGGGAGCAATCAGCCCCAGCATTTT; CDR3 protein: CSVAGIGSNQPQHF
V gene: TRBV7-2; clone size: .; J gene: TRBJ1-2; D gene: .; CDR3 DNA: TGTGCCAGCAGCTTAGCCCGGGAGGAGAAACGTTATTATGGCTACACCTTC; CDR3 protein: CASSLAREEKRYYGYTF
V gene: TRBV5-5; clone size: .; J gene: TRBJ2-2; D gene: TRBD2; CDR3 DNA: TGTGCCAGCAGCCCCCTAGCGGGGGTTACCACCGGGGAGCTGTTTTTT; CDR3 protein: CASSPLAGVTTGELFF
V gene: TRBV20-1; clone size: .; J gene: TRBJ2-3; D gene: TRBD2; CDR3 DNA: TGCAGTGCTAGTACACCACCTGGACTAGCGGGAAATCCAGATACGCAGTATTTT; CDR3 protein: CSASTPPGLAGNPDTQYF
V gene: TRBV25-1; clone size: few; J gene: TRBJ2-7; D gene: .; CDR3 DNA: TGTGCCAGCAGTTTTGGTACTGGTTACGAGCAGTACTTC; CDR3 protein: CASSFGTGYEQYF
V gene: TRBV9; clone size: .; J gene: TRBJ2-3; D gene: .; CDR3 DNA: TGTGCCAGCAGCGTAGCGGCGGGGTCCGCCGATACGCAGTATTTT; CDR3 protein: CASSVAAGSADTQYF
V gene: TRBV4-3; clone size: .; J gene: TRBJ2-5; D gene: TRBD2; CDR3 DNA: TGCGCCAGCAGCCAAGGGTTGTTAGCGGGGGCACAAGAGACCCAGTACTTC; CDR3 protein: CASSQGLLAGAQETQYF
V gene: TRBV3-1/TRBV3-2; clone size: .; J gene: TRBJ1-1; D gene: .; CDR3 DNA: TGTGCCAGCAGCCAAGTGGGCTCGAACACTGAAGCTTTCTTT; CDR3 protein: CASSQVGSNTEAFF
V gene: TRBV25-1; clone size: .; J gene: TRBJ1-6; D gene: TRBD1; CDR3 DNA: TGTGCCAGCAGTGAATCTAGGACAGGGAGTTCACCCCTCCACTTT; CDR3 protein: CASSESRTGSSPLHF
V gene: TRBV18; clone size: .; J gene: TRBJ1-1; D gene: .; CDR3 DNA: TGTGCCAGCTCACTCCTCGCGAGTACGGACACTGAAGCTTTCTTT; CDR3 protein: CASSLLASTDTEAFF
V gene: TRBV18; clone size: few; J gene: TRBJ1-2; D gene: .; CDR3 DNA: TGTGCCAGCTCACCAACAGCCGCAGTCTATGGCTACACCTTC; CDR3 protein: CASSPTAAVYGYTF
V gene: TRBV11-2; clone size: .; J gene: TRBJ2-2; D gene: TRBD2; CDR3 DNA: TGTGCCAGCAGCGTAAGCGGGAGGATTACCGGGGAGCTGTTTTTT; CDR3 protein: CASSVSGRITGELFF
V gene: TRBV6-5; clone size: .; J gene: TRBJ1-1; D gene: TRBD1; CDR3 DNA: TGTGCCAGCAGTTACTCGAAGGGACAGGGGTTGGAGAAGCTTTTCTTT; CDR3 protein: CASSYSKGQGLEKLFF
V gene: TRBV5-1; clone size: .; J gene: TRBJ2-1; D gene: TRBD2; CDR3 DNA: TGCGCCAGCAGCAATCTAGCGGGAGCGGAGCAGTTCTTC; CDR3 protein: CASSNLAGAEQFF
V gene: TRBV24-1; clone size: .; J gene: TRBJ2-1; D gene: .; CDR3 DNA: TGTGCCACCAGTGATCCCGGGACTCTTGGGGAGCAGTTCTTC; CDR3 protein: CATSDPGTLGEQFF
V gene: TRBV6-5; clone size: .; J gene: TRBJ2-3; D gene: .; CDR3 DNA: TGTGCCAGCAGTTACTCGGGCAGGGGCGGCACAGATACGCAGTATTTT; CDR3 protein: CASSYSGRGGTDTQYF
V gene: TRBV23-1; clone size: .; J gene: TRBJ2-7; D gene: .; CDR3 DNA: TGCGCCAGCAGTCAAGGCTGGGGGAGGAGACCGTACGAGCAGTACTTC; CDR3 protein: CASSQGWGRRPYEQYF
V gene: TRBV7-2; clone size: .; J gene: TRBJ1-4; D gene: TRBD1; CDR3 DNA: TGTGCCAGCAGTCAGGGACAGGGCGAAAAACTGTTTTTT; CDR3 protein: CASSQGQGEKLFF
V gene: TRBV10-1; clone size: few; J gene: TRBJ2-1; D gene: TRBD2; CDR3 DNA: TGCGCCAGCAGTGAGTCTTGGCCAGTGGGAGGGGATGAGCAGTTCTTC; CDR3 protein: CASSESWPVGGDEQFF
V gene: TRBV15; clone size: .; J gene: TRBJ2-3; D gene: TRBD2; CDR3 DNA: TGTGCCACCAGCATGAGCGGGAGGGGAGATACGCAGTATTTT; CDR3 protein: CATSMSGRGDTQYF
V gene: TRBV7-9; clone size: .; J gene: TRBJ1-4; D gene: TRBD1; CDR3 DNA: TGTGCCAGCAGCTTTTATTCCGGGACAGGGCATCGTGAAAAACTGTTTTTT; CDR3 protein: CASSFYSGTGHREKLFF
V gene: TRBV7-8; clone size: .; J gene: TRBJ2-7; D gene: .; CDR3 DNA: TGTGCCAGCAGCCCAACGGAGCTAGCTACCTACGAGCAGTACTTC; CDR3 protein: CASSPTELATYEQYF
V gene: TRBV19; clone size: .; J gene: TRBJ2-1; D gene: TRBD2; CDR3 DNA: TGTGCCAGTAGTATCATCAGCGGGGGCAACAATGAGCAGTTCTTC; CDR3 protein: CASSIISGGNNEQFF
V gene: TRBV19; clone size: .; J gene: TRBJ1-2; D gene: TRBD1; CDR3 DNA: TGTGCCAGTAGTACCGGACAGGGGAGCCATGGCTACACCTTC; CDR3 protein: CASSTGQGSHGYTF
V gene: TRBV9; clone size: .; J gene: TRBJ1-5; D gene: .; CDR3 DNA: TGTGCCAGCAGCGTCAATAGCAATCAGCCCCAGCATTTT; CDR3 protein: CASSVNSNQPQHF
V gene: TRBV4-3; clone size: .; J gene: TRBJ1-6; D gene: .; CDR3 DNA: TGCGCCAGCAGCCCGCGGGGGCATAATTCACCCCTCCACTTT; CDR3 protein: CASSPRGHNSPLHF
V gene: TRBV7-3; clone size: .; J gene: TRBJ2-3; D gene: .; CDR3 DNA: TGTGCCAGCAGCTTGTCGGGGGTGGATACGCAGTATTTT; CDR3 protein: CASSLSGVDTQYF
V gene: TRBV6-2/TRBV6-3; clone size: .; J gene: TRBJ1-5; D gene: .; CDR3 DNA: TGTGCCAGCAGTTACCCAGGGAATAGCAATCAGCCCCAGCATTTT; CDR3 protein: CASSYPGNSNQPQHF
V gene: TRBV25-1; clone size: .; J gene: TRBJ1-2; D gene: TRBD1; CDR3 DNA: TGTGCCAGCAGTAGGGGACAGCAAAACTATGGCTACACCTTC; CDR3 protein: CASSRGQQNYGYTF
V gene: TRBV7-2; clone size: .; J gene: TRBJ2-2; D gene: TRBD2; CDR3 DNA: TGTGCCAGCAGCCCGTTGGGACTAGCGGGATTCACCCCCGGGGAGCTGTTTTTT; CDR3 protein: CASSPLGLAGFTPGELFF
V gene: TRBV30; clone size: .; J gene: TRBJ1-5; D gene: TRBD1; CDR3 DNA: TGTGCCTGGAGTGTGCAGGACAGGGGAGTTCAGCCCCAGCATTTT; CDR3 protein: CAWSVQDRGVQPQHF